This is a list of T cell receptor beta chains from one sample in a study of shared clonotypes between healthy human individuals. Clones were read by immunoSEQ multiplex PCR, and TCRdb kept only the in-frame ones, dropping some. Here the sample spans around 1.9 million clones, 85% to 95% being singletons. The sequencing sample was made of naive CD8+ T cells from PBMCs. Receptors were obtained from a man younger than 30 in good health. Some clones in this sample may be carry-over from other donors' samples. CDR3s include the opening cysteine and the closing phenylalanine or tryptophan. The D gene is left open where the match is weak. The size field is filled for only some rows; it gives once, few, many or a size class.

clone size,D gene,J gene,V gene,CDR3 protein,CDR3 DNA
-,-,TRBJ1-1,TRBV27,CASSSDRERTEAFF,TGTGCCAGCAGTTCGGACAGAGAACGCACTGAAGCTTTCTTT
-,TRBD1,TRBJ2-5,TRBV7-2,CASRWTGTQETQYF,TGTGCCAGCAGATGGACAGGGACACAAGAGACCCAGTACTTC
-,-,TRBJ2-1,TRBV5-6,CASSSRASYNEQFF,TGTGCCAGCAGCTCCCGGGCCTCCTACAATGAGCAGTTCTTC
-,TRBD2,TRBJ2-1,TRBV19,CASSMGLAGSPGYNEQFF,TGTGCCAGTAGTATGGGTCTAGCGGGTTCCCCCGGCTACAATGAGCAGTTCTTC
-,TRBD2,TRBJ2-3,TRBV4-2,CASSQVPSGITDTQYF,TGTGCCAGCAGCCAAGTGCCTAGCGGAATCACAGATACGCAGTATTTT
-,TRBD2,TRBJ2-7,TRBV5-4,CASSLGAGDEQYF,TGTGCCAGCAGCTTGGGAGCGGGAGACGAGCAGTACTTC
-,-,TRBJ2-7,TRBV7-8,CASSSLPLTTSSYEQYF,TGTGCCAGCAGCTCCCTACCCTTGACGACTAGCTCCTACGAGCAGTACTTC
-,TRBD1,TRBJ1-1,TRBV5-1,CASSLDRAGNTEAFF,TGCGCCAGCAGCCTCGACAGGGCAGGGAACACTGAAGCTTTCTTT
-,-,TRBJ2-1,TRBV7-9,CASSLGLSGVRNEQFF,TGTGCCAGCAGCTTAGGACTCTCCGGAGTGCGCAATGAGCAGTTCTTC
-,-,TRBJ2-7,TRBV5-6,CASSSPLGKGIYEQYF,TGTGCCAGCAGCTCCCCCCTCGGGAAGGGTATATACGAGCAGTACTTC
-,TRBD1,TRBJ2-1,TRBV30,CAWRNRGRNEQFF,TGTGCCTGGAGGAACAGGGGGCGAAATGAGCAGTTCTTC
-,-,TRBJ1-4,TRBV9,CASSHRGGPGEKLFF,TGTGCCAGCAGCCACCGGGGGGGGCCGGGTGAAAAACTGTTTTTT
-,TRBD1,TRBJ2-7,TRBV28,CASRWDRGFNEQYF,TGTGCCAGCAGATGGGACAGGGGATTCAACGAGCAGTACTTC
-,TRBD1,TRBJ2-3,TRBV7-9,CASSRNDRGRTDTQYF,TGTGCCAGCAGCCGAAACGACAGGGGGCGCACAGATACGCAGTATTTT
-,TRBD2,TRBJ2-7,TRBV19,CASQTSGSTPYEQYF,TGTGCCAGTCAGACTAGCGGGTCTACCCCCTACGAGCAGTACTTC
once,-,TRBJ1-5,TRBV19,CASTRYKGLEPQHF,TGTGCCAGTACCCGGTATAAGGGGTTGGAGCCCCAGCATTTT
-,TRBD1,TRBJ2-7,TRBV7-3,CASSWGQGFEQYF,TGTGCCAGCAGCTGGGGACAGGGATTCGAGCAGTACTTC
-,TRBD1,TRBJ1-3,TRBV29-1,CSVLLTGHSGNTIYF,TGCAGCGTTTTATTGACAGGGCACTCTGGAAACACCATATATTTT
-,-,TRBJ2-7,TRBV27,CASSLRVAYYEQYF,TGTGCCAGCAGTTTACGTGTCGCCTACTACGAGCAGTACTTC
-,TRBD1,TRBJ2-1,TRBV29-1,CSVAGTGVYNEQFF,TGCAGCGTAGCTGGGACAGGGGTATACAATGAGCAGTTCTTC
-,-,TRBJ2-1,TRBV28,CASTLRRGSINEQFF,TGTGCCAGCACCCTCCGGAGAGGGTCAATCAATGAGCAGTTCTTC
-,TRBD2,TRBJ2-2,TRBV13,CASSSPTSGRAPGELFF,TGTGCCAGCAGCTCCCCGACTAGCGGGAGGGCCCCCGGGGAGCTGTTTTTT
-,-,TRBJ2-3,TRBV14,CASSQSFMTGTDTQYF,TGTGCCAGCAGCCAATCGTTCATGACAGGCACAGATACGCAGTATTTT
once,-,TRBJ2-6,TRBV7-6,CASSLPSGANVLTF,TGTGCCAGCAGCTTACCCTCTGGGGCCAACGTCCTGACTTTC
-,-,TRBJ2-1,TRBV29-1,CSAQRGLVLYNEQFF,TGCAGCGCCCAACGGGGACTGGTTTTATACAATGAGCAGTTCTTC
-,-,TRBJ1-1,TRBV6-5,CASSYSQGLNTEAFF,TGTGCCAGCAGTTACTCCCAGGGCCTGAACACTGAAGCTTTCTTT